This T cell receptor (beta chain) was sequenced for a study of post-analysis software for immune sequencing data. General study results and limits: For normalized Chao1 diversity, multiple sclerosis patients scored significantly lower than controls did. In patients, TRBV5-6, TRBV5-1 and TRBV20-1 belonged to five or six TRBV segments found more frequently than in controls.

Tagging with unique molecular identifiers was a feature of the TCR beta cDNA libraries. TCRdb reprocessed the PCR reads via MiXCR and lists one record per CDR3 protein. The sample has hundreds of thousands of distinct CDR3 sequences, roughly 30% seen once. Germline CDR1 reads MNHNY; CDR2 reads SVGAGI (reference sequence). Trimming stripped 8 bases from V and 0 bases from J, with 14 bases between. The CDR3 totals 14 residues. On this clonotype itself: Its target is not known.

Material: blood. The source is a girl under 18 with multiple sclerosis. The chain uses TRBV6-6 and TRBJ2-7, with D possibly being TRBD2 (5 bases). CDR3 in amino acids: CASSRGLSSYEQYF. CDR3 DNA sequence: TGTGCCAGCTCCCGAGGACTTTCCTCCTACGAGCAGTACTTC.